One sample yielded the 10 T cell receptor beta chains listed below, sequenced in a study of T cell repertoires in ileal Crohn's disease. Generated by immunoSEQ multiplex PCR, the TCRdb table keeps only in-frame clones and is missing some. The sample has around 15,000 clones, just over 70% seen once. The sequenced sample was ileal tissue. The receptors here all came from an adult with Crohn's disease.

The CDR3 spells CASSGTDYGYTF. CDR3 bases: TGTGCCAGCAGTGGGACAGACTATGGCTACACCTTC. This rearrangement joins TRBV28 to TRBJ1-2; 7 nucleotides match TRBD1. CDR3 length: 12 amino acids. With V trimmed by 5 bases and J by 3 bases, 0 bases remained unmatched. Germline CDR1 and CDR2: MDHEN and SYDVKM.

This sequence joins TRBV18 and TRBJ1-2, with D tentatively TRBD1 (6 bases). CDR3 length: 16 amino acids. V was clipped by 3 bases and J by 0 bases, with 14 bases between them. Looked up from germline, CDR1 is KGHSH and CDR2 is LQKENI. CDR3 nucleotides: TGTGCCAGCTCACCTTTTATACAGGGCCCTAACTATGGCTACACCTTC. Residues: CASSPFIQGPNYGYTF.

This chain joins TRBV28 and TRBJ1-2, with TRBD1 matching 8 bases. The CDR3 covers 13 residues. The junction had 4 bases not matched to a gene; V was cut back by 2 bases and J by 8 bases. Per germline, CDR1 MDHEN and CDR2 SYDVKM. The CDR3 loop is CASSLDRGLGYTF. As DNA, the CDR3 is TGTGCCAGCAGTTTAGACAGGGGTTTAGGCTACACCTTC.

A single count supports this clone. The genes are TRBV7-7 and TRBJ1-3, with 7 nucleotides matching TRBD1. CDR1 and CDR2 from the germline V gene are SSHAT and FNYEAQ (reference sequence). Trimming at V came to 4 bases and at J to 4 bases, leaving 1 base not matched to a gene. There are 13 residues in the CDR3. CDR3 loop: CASSSDRGNTIYF. CDR3 nucleotides: TGTGCCAGCAGCTCGGACAGGGGAAACACCATATATTTT.

This clone was found a few times. The gene calls are TRBV7-6 and TRBJ2-1; D remains unclear. The CDR3 contains 12 residues. Trimming took off 4 bases at V and 6 bases at J, with 7 bases between the two ends. The V gene's germline CDR1 is SGHVS and CDR2 FNYEAQ. CDR3 loop: CASSSTGNEQFF. CDR3 nucleotides: TGTGCCAGCAGCTCGACGGGCAATGAGCAGTTCTTC.

The V and J genes are TRBV7-7 and TRBJ2-5; 8 nucleotides agree with TRBD2. Looked up from germline, CDR1 is SSHAT and CDR2 is FNYEAQ (reference sequence). CDR3 length equals 15 residues. V was pared by 2 bases and J by 3 bases, with 5 bases of the junction left unmatched. CDR3 residues: CASSLISGVEETQYF. The CDR3 DNA reads TGTGCCAGCAGCTTAATTAGCGGGGTAGAAGAGACCCAGTACTTC.

The chain uses TRBV2 and TRBJ1-2; D is unclear. Germline CDR1 and CDR2: SNHLY and FYNNEI. The CDR3 length is 12 residues. V lost 2 bases and J lost 8, with 9 bases in between. DNA for the CDR3: TGTGCCAGCAGTGAAACTCCTTCGGGCTACACCTTC. Amino acids: CASSETPSGYTF.

As DNA, the CDR3 is TGTGCCAGCAGCAGGGACAGTACCCTCTATGGCTACACCTTC. Amino acid sequence: CASSRDSTLYGYTF. This sequence joins TRBV7-9 and TRBJ1-2; 7 bases agree with TRBD1. After removal of 5 bases from V and 4 bases from J, the junction contained 7 bases not matched to a gene. Germline V CDR1 and CDR2: SEHNR, FQNEAQ (reference sequence). There are 14 residues in the CDR3.

The rearrangement links TRBV7-3 to TRBJ2-3; TRBD2 is a possible D gene (5 bases). CDR3 length equals 16 residues. With 4 bases removed from V and 2 bases from J, the gap between germline ends came to 16 bases. Germline V gene data show CDR1 as SGHTA and CDR2 as FQGTGA. CDR3 nucleotide sequence: TGTGCCAGCAGCTCGAGTTTAGGAGGAATCACAGATACGCAGTATTTT. The encoded protein is CASSSSLGGITDTQYF.

The chain is built from TRBV7-8 and TRBJ2-3; D may be TRBD2 (7 bases). Germline assignment: CDR1 SGHVS and CDR2 FQNEAQ. The V end was cut by 3 bases, the J end by 3 bases, with 19 bases between. The CDR3 length is 17 residues. CDR3 region: CASSFQDRGGATDTQYF. CDR3 nucleotide sequence: TGTGCCAGCAGCTTCCAAGATAGAGGGGGGGCTACAGATACGCAGTATTTT.